The 29 T cell receptor beta chains reported below all come from one sample, sequenced in a study of metastatic and nonmetastatic thyroid tumors (dated by TCRdb to about 2020). None of the patients had been given any treatment before thyroid surgery. The method behind the library was PCR. The sequencer listed for this sample is Illumina HiSeq 4000. Starting from the raw public reads, TCRdb applied fastp trimming at Q25, assembled clones with MiXCR and retained in-frame beta chains. The sample yields more than 85,000 clones; about 9.1% were counted once. 8.8% of the sample is taken by the ten largest. Sequencing used blood. Source of these receptors: a female donor with papillary thyroid cancer or a benign thyroid nodule (not recorded which). Some clones in this sample may be carry-over from other donors' samples.

This clone was seen at least ten times. The chain joins TRBV7-3 to TRBJ2-1; D is unresolved. There are 13 residues in the CDR3. V shed 5 bases and J shed 5 bases, with 10 bases lying between them. Germline V CDR1 and CDR2: SGHTA, FQGTGA. The CDR3 here is CASSKGPNNEQFF. CDR3 in DNA: TGTGCCAGCAGCAAGGGTCCAAACAATGAGCAGTTCTTC.

This clone was observed at least ten times. CDR3 coding DNA: TGCAGTGCTATAGCGACAGTCTATGGCTACACCTTC. Translation gives CSAIATVYGYTF. The chain carries TRBV20-1 and TRBJ1-2; a weak D match, TRBD1 (5 bases). Germline V CDR1 and CDR2: DFQATT, SNEGSKA (reference sequence). Deletions cut 4 bases from V and 4 bases from J, with 10 bases between. CDR3 length: 12 amino acids.

This clone was detected many times. This chain uses TRBV10-2 with TRBJ2-5; the D is unclear. The CDR3 contains 12 residues. V lost 0 bases, J lost 3 bases, and 2 bases lay in between. Germline CDR1 is WSHSY and CDR2 is SAAADI. CDR3 sequence (DNA): TGCGCCAGCAGTGAGTCAGAAGAGACCCAGTACTTC. Translation: CASSESEETQYF.

This clone came up many times. The chain links TRBV29-1 to TRBJ2-1; D possibly uses TRBD1 or TRBD2 (6 bases each). The length of the CDR3 is 13 residues. V was clipped by 1 base and J by 6 bases, with 10 bases between them. Per germline, CDR1 SQVTM and CDR2 ANQGSEA. CDR3 amino acids: CSVEGGAGNEQFF. CDR3 nucleotides: TGCAGCGTTGAAGGGGGGGCTGGCAATGAGCAGTTCTTC.

This clone was seen ten or more times. This chain connects TRBV19 to TRBJ1-1, with D hard to call. The CDR3 is made up of 15 amino acids. V gave up 3 bases and J gave up 5 bases, with 16 bases separating them. CDR1 LNHDA and CDR2 SQIVND come from the germline V gene (reference sequence). Here the CDR3 reads CASSIRGTLRTEAFF. CDR3 sequence (DNA): TGTGCCAGTAGTATTCGCGGAACCCTTAGAACTGAAGCTTTCTTT.

This clone appeared many times. V gene TRBV7-6 combines with J gene TRBJ1-1, with D maybe TRBD1 (5 bases). Per the germline V gene, CDR1 is SGHVS and CDR2 is FNYEAQ. Trimming cost V 1 base and J 3 bases, with 9 bases left between them. The CDR3 consists of 14 residues. CDR3 sequence reads: CASSLGQTHTEAFF. The CDR3, as DNA: TGTGCCAGCAGCTTAGGACAGACTCACACTGAAGCTTTCTTT.

In this sample, this clone turned up a few times. The rearrangement uses TRBV4-1 and TRBJ1-5, with D maybe TRBD1 (6 bases). The germline V gene has CDR1 MGHRA and CDR2 YSYEKL. The length of the CDR3 is 14 residues. Trimming took 3 bases from V and 6 from J, leaving 12 bases between them. The CDR3 DNA reads as TGCGCCAGCAGCCAGGGCAGGGGTGGTCAGCCCCAGCATTTT. It is translated as CASSQGRGGQPQHF.

Many counts were recorded for this clone. V and J are TRBV6-1 and TRBJ2-5; no reliable D call. This CDR3 comprises 15 residues. Looked up from germline, CDR1 is MNHNS and CDR2 is SASEGT. V was clipped by 6 bases and J by 2 bases, with 16 bases between them. This CDR3 is CASSPLGRPQETQYF. In nucleotides, the CDR3 is TGTGCCAGCAGCCCCTTAGGTCGGCCGCAAGAGACCCAGTACTTC.

This clone was counted a few times. A much larger clone lies one base from this, so it may be a read error. The gene calls are TRBV5-1 and TRBJ1-1, with 8 bases aligning to TRBD1. The germline CDR1 and CDR2 sequences are SGHRS and YFSETQ. The CDR3 covers 17 residues. CDR3 nucleotides: TGCGCCAGCAGCTCTTCCTACCTCTGGACAGGGATGACTGAGGCTTTCTTT. Encoded protein: CASSSSYLWTGMTEAFF.

This clone came up many times. The V gene is TRBV10-3, the J gene TRBJ1-1; possibly TRBD1 for D (6 bases). The CDR3 consists of 14 residues. Germline V gives CDR1 ENHRY, CDR2 SYGVKD. V was clipped by 6 bases and J by 4 bases, with 15 bases between them. CDR3 region: CAIRREGGVTEAFF. The DNA for the CDR3 is TGTGCCATCAGGAGGGAGGGGGGGGTCACTGAAGCTTTCTTT.

This clone was counted at least ten times. This sequence joins TRBV12-3 or TRBV12-4 and TRBJ2-1, with 7 positions matching TRBD2. With 3 bases clipped from V and 7 bases from J, the junction kept 3 bases outside the gene matches. The CDR3 is made up of 13 amino acids. This CDR3 reads CASSFRRENEQFF. Here the CDR3 DNA reads TGTGCCAGCAGTTTTAGGCGGGAGAATGAGCAGTTCTTC.

Many counts were recorded for this clone. The chain is built from TRBV20-1 and TRBJ1-2, with no clear D. The CDR3 spans 12 residues. Germline V gene lookup returns CDR1 DFQATT and CDR2 SNEGSKA (reference sequence). V dropped 4 bases and J dropped 8 bases, with 14 bases sitting between them. The CDR3 protein is CSATRRARGYTF. Here the CDR3 DNA reads TGCAGTGCTACCCGACGGGCCAGGGGCTACACCTTC.

On this clone itself: A much bigger clone sits one base away, suggesting this may be a read error. The chain carries TRBV15 and TRBJ2-1, with 10 bases matching TRBD2. V was clipped by 4 bases and J by 1 base; unmatched bases: 7. Germline V gene data show CDR1 as LNHNV and CDR2 as YYDKDF (reference sequence). The CDR3 has 17 residues. The CDR3: CATSIGVSGGSYNEQFF. The DNA of the CDR3 is TGTGCCACCAGCATAGGGGTTAGCGGGGGGTCCTACAATGAGCAGTTCTTC.

This clone was counted at least ten times. This CDR3 is CSAPPAGPSGEQFF. CDR3 in DNA: TGCAGTGCCCCGCCCGCGGGGCCCTCGGGCGAGCAGTTCTTC. This chain links TRBV20-1 with TRBJ2-1, with D possibly TRBD2 on 6 matching bases. The CDR3 is 14 amino acids. With 6 bases removed from V and 10 bases from J, the gap between germline ends came to 22 bases. Germline V gene sequence: CDR1 DFQATT, CDR2 SNEGSKA (reference sequence).

This clone appeared many times. This chain connects TRBV12-5 to TRBJ1-2; a possible D gene is TRBD1 (6 bases). The germline V gene encodes CDR1 LGHNT and CDR2 FRNRAP. V was shortened by 3 bases and J by 2 bases, with 19 bases between the two germline ends. The CDR3 is 17 residues long. CDR3 protein: CASGFFPRGLPNYGYTF. For the CDR3, the DNA is TGTGCTAGTGGTTTTTTCCCGCGGGGGCTTCCAAACTATGGCTACACCTTC. Supplemented by reference TRBV12-5 and TRBJ1-2, the full variable domain reads DARVTQTPRHKVTEMGQEVTMRCQPILGHNTVFWYRQTMMQGLELLAYFRNRAPLDDSGMPKDRFSAEMPDATLATLKIQPSEPRDSAVYFCASGFFPRGLPNYGYTFGSGTRLTVV.

There are many counts of this clone. V gene TRBV20-1 combines with J gene TRBJ2-2; TRBD2 matches at 8 bases. This CDR3 comprises 14 residues. CDR1 is DFQATT, CDR2 SNEGSKA, per germline (reference sequence). Unmatched junction bases numbered 10, after V lost 5 bases and J lost 8 bases. The CDR3 loop is CSAEPLAGGGELFF. CDR3 sequence (DNA): TGCAGTGCTGAACCTCTGGCGGGGGGAGGGGAGCTGTTTTTT.

This clone was detected ten times or more. This chain uses TRBV27 with TRBJ1-5; a possible D gene is TRBD1 (5 bases). Trimming took off 3 bases at V and 7 bases at J, with 19 bases between the two ends. Germline values: CDR1 MNHEY, CDR2 SMNVEV (reference sequence). The CDR3 has 16 residues. Here the CDR3 DNA reads TGTGCCAGCAGTTTCAGGGCGGACCGTTCAAGCCAGCCCCAGCATTTT. It is translated as CASSFRADRSSQPQHF.

This clone was counted ten times or more. The chain is built from TRBV3-1 and TRBJ1-2; D unresolved. Per germline, CDR1 LGHDT and CDR2 YNNKEL (reference sequence). Trimming took 1 base from V and 6 from J, leaving 15 bases between them. The CDR3 is 15 amino acids. CDR3 coding DNA: TGTGCCAGCAGCCAAGTTCAGCGTCCTGACCATGGCTACACCTTC. As protein: CASSQVQRPDHGYTF.

This clone was picked up a small number of times. The genes are TRBV9 and TRBJ2-1; 10 positions agree with TRBD1. The germline CDR1 and CDR2 sequences are SGDLS and YYNGEE. The CDR3 has 15 residues. V shed 0 bases, J shed 6 bases, and the junction held 3 bases outside the gene matches. This CDR3 reads CASSVAGQGGNEQFF. Here the CDR3 DNA reads TGTGCCAGCAGCGTAGCTGGACAGGGGGGCAATGAGCAGTTCTTC.

This clone was seen at least ten times. The CDR3 DNA reads TGTGCCAGCAGGCCACCACAATATGGCTACACCTTC. Its protein is CASRPPQYGYTF. The chain combines TRBV28 with TRBJ1-2; no definite D call. The germline V gene has CDR1 MDHEN and CDR2 SYDVKM. Trimming removed 6 bases from V and 5 bases from J, with 10 bases in between. This CDR3 region has 12 residues.

The chain recombines TRBV30 with TRBJ2-3; D might be TRBD1 (6 bases). Germline-derived CDR1 and CDR2 are GTSNPN and SVGIG (reference sequence). The germline V and J ends were trimmed by 1 base and 0 bases, with 11 bases remaining between them. The CDR3 loop spans 15 amino acids. CDR3 sequence: CAWSGGGGSTDTQYF. CDR3 nucleotides: TGTGCCTGGAGTGGAGGGGGTGGAAGCACAGATACGCAGTATTTT.

This clone appeared many times. The chain combines TRBV19 with TRBJ2-2; TRBD1 matches at 10 bases. This CDR3 region has 17 residues. Germline V gene lookup returns CDR1 LNHDA and CDR2 SQIVND (reference sequence). V lost 3 bases to trimming and J lost 6 bases; unmatched junction nucleotides: 10. CDR3 sequence: CASSIRGTGARAGELFF. In DNA form, the CDR3 reads TGTGCCAGTAGTATTCGGGGGACAGGGGCAAGGGCCGGGGAGCTGTTTTTT.

This clone showed up many times. This sequence joins TRBV7-3 and TRBJ2-1, with 8 bases lining up with TRBD1. Germline lookup yields CDR1 SGHTA and CDR2 FQGTGA. The CDR3 extends over 16 amino acids. The trim removed 1 base at V and 0 bases at J, leaving 2 bases unmatched. This chain's CDR3 is CASSLIGTGSYNEQFF. In nucleotides, the CDR3 is TGTGCCAGCAGCTTAATCGGGACAGGCTCCTACAATGAGCAGTTCTTC. Complete variable domain (other parts from reference TRBV7-3 and TRBJ2-1): GAGVSQTPSNKVTEKGKYVELRCDPISGHTALYWYRQSLGQGPEFLIYFQGTGAADDSGLPNDRFFAVRPEGSVSTLKIQRTERGDSAVYLCASSLIGTGSYNEQFFGPGTRLTVL.

This clone has ten or more counts. Being one base from a much bigger clone, this may be a read error. This chain uses TRBV5-4 with TRBJ1-5; 7 positions match TRBD1. V trimming: 4 bases; J trimming: 2 bases; junction bases outside the gene matches: 3. In germline, CDR1 is SGHNT, CDR2 YYREEE (reference sequence). The CDR3 totals 14 residues. The CDR3 sequence is CASSPDRGNQPQHF. The CDR3 DNA reads as TGTGCCAGCAGCCCTGACAGGGGCAATCAGCCCCAGCATTTT.

This clone showed up many times. The chain couples TRBV6-5 to TRBJ1-1; tentative D call: TRBD1 (6 bases). The CDR3 sequence is 14 residues long. The germline V gene has CDR1 MNHEY and CDR2 SVGAGI. The ends were cut back, 2 bases at V and 5 bases at J, with 12 bases in the middle. The CDR3 nucleotides read TGTGCCAGCAGTTACCGCCCAGGGGCAACTGAAGCTTTCTTT. Translated: CASSYRPGATEAFF.

Turning to this clone: A single base separates this from a much larger clone, so it may be a read error. Different DNA sequences within this sample yield the same CDR3. This chain joins TRBV5-1 and TRBJ1-1, with D unresolved. Germline values: CDR1 SGHRS, CDR2 YFSETQ. CDR3 length: 15 residues. The CDR3, as DNA: TGCGCCAGCAGCTTGGGGCCAGTCCAAAACACTGAGGCTTTCTTT. This sequence encodes CASSLGPVQNTEAFF.

Of note for this clone: This could be a read error, since a much larger clone is one nucleotide away. The chain carries TRBV6-1 and TRBJ2-5; either TRBD1 or TRBD2 may fit D (5 bases each). The CDR3 contains 15 residues. V lost 4 bases and J 2 bases, leaving 14 bases between the germline ends. Looked up from germline, CDR1 is MNHNS and CDR2 is SASEGT. Here the CDR3 DNA reads TGTGCCAGCAGTGGAGGGGCAGGTTCTCAAGAGACCCAGTACTTC. Protein: CASSGGAGSQETQYF.

This clone was counted ten times or more. The V gene is TRBV10-2, the J gene TRBJ2-1; 7 nucleotides match TRBD2. Germline V CDR1 and CDR2: WSHSY, SAAADI. V gave up 4 bases and J gave up 6 bases; unmatched junction bases: 9. This CDR3 spans 15 amino acids. The CDR3 DNA reads as TGCGCCAGCAGTGGGGATCAGCGGGGAGGCAATGAGCAGTTCTTC. Protein: CASSGDQRGGNEQFF.

This clone has a single count. Other DNA sequences in the sample encode the same CDR3. The V call is TRBV3-1, the J call TRBJ1-6; possibly TRBD1 for D (5 bases). Germline CDR1 and CDR2: LGHDT and YNNKEL (reference sequence). The CDR3 loop spans 15 amino acids. V was shortened by 1 base and J by 10 bases, with 14 bases between the two germline ends. CDR3 in DNA: TGTGCCAGCAGCCAAGGATCTGGGGCAACCTCACCCCTCCACTTT. This translates into CASSQGSGATSPLHF.